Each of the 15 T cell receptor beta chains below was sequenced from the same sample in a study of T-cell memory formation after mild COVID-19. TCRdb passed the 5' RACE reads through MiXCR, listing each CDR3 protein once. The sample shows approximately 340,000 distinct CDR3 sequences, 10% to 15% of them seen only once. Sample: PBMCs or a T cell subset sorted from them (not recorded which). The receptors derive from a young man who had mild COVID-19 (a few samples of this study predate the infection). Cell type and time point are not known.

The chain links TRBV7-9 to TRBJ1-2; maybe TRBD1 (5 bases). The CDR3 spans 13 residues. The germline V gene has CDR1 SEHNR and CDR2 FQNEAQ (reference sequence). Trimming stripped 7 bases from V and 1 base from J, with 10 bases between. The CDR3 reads CASTGLVNYGYTF. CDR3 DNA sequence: TGTGCCAGCACGGGACTAGTTAACTATGGCTACACCTTC.

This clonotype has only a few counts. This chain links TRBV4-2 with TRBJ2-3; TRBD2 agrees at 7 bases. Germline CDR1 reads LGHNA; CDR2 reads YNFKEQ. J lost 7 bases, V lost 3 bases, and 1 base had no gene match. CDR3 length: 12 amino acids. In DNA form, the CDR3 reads TGTGCCAGCAGCCAGAGCGGGAATACGCAGTATTTT. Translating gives CASSQSGNTQYF.

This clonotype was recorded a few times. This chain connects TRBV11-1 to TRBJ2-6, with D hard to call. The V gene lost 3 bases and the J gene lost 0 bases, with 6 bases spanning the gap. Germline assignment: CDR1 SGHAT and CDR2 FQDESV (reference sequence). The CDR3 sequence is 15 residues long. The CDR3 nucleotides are TGTGCCAGCAGCTTTGGGGACTCTGGGGCCAACGTCCTGACTTTC. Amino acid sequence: CASSFGDSGANVLTF.

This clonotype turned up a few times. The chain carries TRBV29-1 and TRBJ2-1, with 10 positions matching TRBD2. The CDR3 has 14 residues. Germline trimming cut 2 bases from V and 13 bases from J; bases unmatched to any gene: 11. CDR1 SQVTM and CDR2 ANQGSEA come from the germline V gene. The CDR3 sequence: CSVETLAGAEDQFF. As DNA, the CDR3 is TGCAGCGTTGAAACTCTAGCGGGGGCGGAGGACCAGTTCTTC.

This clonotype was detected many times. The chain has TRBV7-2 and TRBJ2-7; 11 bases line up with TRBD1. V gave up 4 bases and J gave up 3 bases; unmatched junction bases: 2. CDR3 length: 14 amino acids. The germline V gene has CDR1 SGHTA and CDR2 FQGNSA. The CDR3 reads CASSSGQGGYEQYV. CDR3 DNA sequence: TGTGCCAGCAGCTCGGGACAGGGGGGCTACGAGCAGTACGTC.

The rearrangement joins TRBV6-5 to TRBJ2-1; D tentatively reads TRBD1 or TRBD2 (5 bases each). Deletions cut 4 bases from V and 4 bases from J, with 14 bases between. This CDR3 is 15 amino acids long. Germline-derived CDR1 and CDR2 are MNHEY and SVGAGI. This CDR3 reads CASSSPWDQYNEQFF. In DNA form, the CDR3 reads TGTGCCAGCAGTTCCCCCTGGGACCAATACAATGAGCAGTTCTTC.

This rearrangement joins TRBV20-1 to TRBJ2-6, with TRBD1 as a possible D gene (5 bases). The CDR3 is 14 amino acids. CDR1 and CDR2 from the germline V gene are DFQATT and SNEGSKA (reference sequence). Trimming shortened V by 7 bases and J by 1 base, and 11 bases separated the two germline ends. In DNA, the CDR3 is TGCAGTGGTGAAAGACAGTCTGGGGCCAACGTCCTGACTTTC. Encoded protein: CSGERQSGANVLTF.

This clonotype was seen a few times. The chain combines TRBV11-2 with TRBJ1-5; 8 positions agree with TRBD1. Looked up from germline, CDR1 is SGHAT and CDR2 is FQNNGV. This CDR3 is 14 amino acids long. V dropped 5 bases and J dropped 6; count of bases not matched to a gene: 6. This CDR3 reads CASSPDRGSQPQHF. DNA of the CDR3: TGTGCCAGCAGCCCAGACAGGGGTAGTCAGCCCCAGCATTTT.

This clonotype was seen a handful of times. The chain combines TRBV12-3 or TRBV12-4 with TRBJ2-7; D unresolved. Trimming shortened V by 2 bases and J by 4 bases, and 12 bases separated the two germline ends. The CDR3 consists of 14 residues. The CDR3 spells CASSLFLPSYEQYF. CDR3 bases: TGTGCCAGCAGTTTATTTTTGCCGTCGTACGAGCAGTACTTC.

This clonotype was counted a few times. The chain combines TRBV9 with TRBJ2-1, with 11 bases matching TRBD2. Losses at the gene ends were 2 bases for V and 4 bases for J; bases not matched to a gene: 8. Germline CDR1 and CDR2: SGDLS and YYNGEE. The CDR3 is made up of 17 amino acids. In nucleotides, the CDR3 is TGTGCCAGCAGCGTGATTAGCGGGGGGGCCGGGTACAATGAGCAGTTCTTC. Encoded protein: CASSVISGGAGYNEQFF.

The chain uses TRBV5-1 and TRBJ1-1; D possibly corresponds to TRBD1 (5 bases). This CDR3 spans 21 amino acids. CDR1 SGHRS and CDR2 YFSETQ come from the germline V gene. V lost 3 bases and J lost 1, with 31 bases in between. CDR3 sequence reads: CASSSSFRRPRDESWNTEAFF. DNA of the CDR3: TGCGCCAGCAGCTCCAGCTTCAGAAGACCCAGGGATGAGTCGTGGAACACTGAAGCTTTCTTT.

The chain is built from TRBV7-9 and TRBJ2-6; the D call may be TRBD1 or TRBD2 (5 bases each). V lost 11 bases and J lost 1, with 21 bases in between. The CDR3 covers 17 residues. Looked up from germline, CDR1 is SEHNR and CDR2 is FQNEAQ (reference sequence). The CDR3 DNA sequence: TGTGCCCTTAGCGAGGGACCGCTCGGGTCTGGGGCCAACGTCCTGACTTTC. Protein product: CALSEGPLGSGANVLTF. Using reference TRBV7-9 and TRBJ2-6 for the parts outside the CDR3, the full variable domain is DTGVSQNPRHKITKRGQNVTFRCDPISEHNRLYWYRQTLGQGPEFLTYFQNEAQLEKSRLLSDRFSAERPKGSFSTLEIQRTEQGDSAMYLCALSEGPLGSGANVLTFGAGSRLTVL.

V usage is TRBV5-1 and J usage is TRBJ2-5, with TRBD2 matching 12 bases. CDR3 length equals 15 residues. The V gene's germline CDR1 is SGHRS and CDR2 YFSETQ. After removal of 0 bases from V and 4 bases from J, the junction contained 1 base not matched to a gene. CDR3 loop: CASSLATSGGETQYF. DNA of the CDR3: TGCGCCAGCAGCTTGGCGACTAGCGGGGGAGAGACCCAGTACTTC.

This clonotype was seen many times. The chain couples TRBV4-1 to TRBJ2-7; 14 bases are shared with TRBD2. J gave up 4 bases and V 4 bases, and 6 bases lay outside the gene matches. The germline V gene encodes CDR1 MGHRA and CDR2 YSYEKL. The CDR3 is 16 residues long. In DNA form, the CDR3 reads TGCGCCAGCAGCCCGACTAGCGGGGGGGCCTCATACGAGCAGTACTTC. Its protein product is CASSPTSGGASYEQYF.

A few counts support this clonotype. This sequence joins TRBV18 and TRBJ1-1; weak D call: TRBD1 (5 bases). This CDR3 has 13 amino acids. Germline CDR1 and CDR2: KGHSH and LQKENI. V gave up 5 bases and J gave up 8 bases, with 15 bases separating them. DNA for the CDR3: TGTGCCAGCTCAGGGGCAGCCAGCGCGGAAGCTTTCTTT. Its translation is CASSGAASAEAFF.